This T cell receptor (beta chain) was profiled in a study of T cell clusters in autoimmune cytopenias. Study-level findings and limits: TRB repertoire shifts in secondary cytopenia and chronic lymphocytic leukemia mostly reflected lymphoma, not autoimmunity.

Per the germline V gene, CDR1 is MNHNS and CDR2 is SASEGT. The CDR3 length is 16 residues. TRB amplification used roughly 250 ng of peripheral blood genomic DNA. TRB was amplified by touch-down multiplex PCR, primer pools A and B combined. Reprocessing the multiplex PCR reads, TCRdb reports a single entry for every CDR3 protein and omits DNA. This table holds some 7,400 distinct CDR3 sequences. Concerning this clonotype itself: Antigen: not known.

These records were also assigned to another study, of T cell repertoires in aging, cancer and after chemotherapy.

The receptor's source is a human donor in good health. The V gene is TRBV6-1, the J gene TRBJ1-2. Sample: peripheral blood. CDR3 region: CASSENTRGLNYGYTF.